The 25 T cell receptor beta chains presented below share a single source sample, sequenced in a study of T cell repertoires in cytomegalovirus infection. TCRdb itself ran the reads through MiXCR, one entry per CDR3 protein. The sample shows around 200,000 distinct CDR3 sequences, around 35% of them seen only once. Their specific antigens are unknown. Here the sequenced sample was CD8+ T cells from cultured PBMCs, taken from culture after CMV antigen stimulation. The receptors come from a human donor in good health (CMV status not recorded). Some clones in this sample may be carry-over from other donors' samples.

J is TRBJ2-1 and V is TRBV2; TRBD2 matches 8 bases. The junction had 9 bases not matched to a gene; V was cut back by 7 bases and J by 7 bases. The CDR3 is 14 residues long. Germline V lookup: CDR1 SNHLY, CDR2 FYNNEI. The CDR3, as DNA: TGTGCCAGCATCCGAGCGGGAGTGTGGAATGAGCAGTTCTTC. Translated, it gives CASIRAGVWNEQFF.

The V gene is TRBV28, the J gene TRBJ2-1; TRBD1 agrees at 9 bases. The CDR3 spans 16 residues. Germline CDR1 and CDR2: MDHEN and SYDVKM. V shed 6 bases, J shed 7 bases, and the junction held 13 bases outside the gene matches. The CDR3: CASSPSTGTGRNEQFF. The CDR3 nucleotides are TGTGCCAGCAGCCCTTCGACCGGGACAGGGAGGAATGAGCAGTTCTTC.

J is TRBJ2-1 and V is TRBV14; the D gene is possibly TRBD2 (7 bases). The germline V gene encodes CDR1 SGHDN and CDR2 FVKESK. Trimming left V 0 bases short and J 4 bases short, with 13 bases between. The CDR3 consists of 16 residues. Written as DNA, the CDR3 is TGTGCCAGCAGCCAAGATGAGGGGGGGCCGTACAATGAGCAGTTCTTC. The encoded protein is CASSQDEGGPYNEQFF.

This chain links TRBV7-6 with TRBJ2-2; D possibly corresponds to TRBD1 (7 bases). CDR1 is SGHVS, CDR2 FNYEAQ, per germline. The length of the CDR3 is 15 residues. Trimming took off 5 bases at V and 4 bases at J, with 14 bases between the two ends. For the CDR3, the DNA is TGTGCCAGCAGCCCCCTCCAGGGGGGCACCGGGGAGCTGTTTTTT. The encoded protein is CASSPLQGGTGELFF.

The sample holds a few counts of this clonotype. V is TRBV5-1 and J is TRBJ2-7; tentatively, D is TRBD1 or TRBD2 (6 bases each). CDR1 SGHRS and CDR2 YFSETQ come from the germline V gene. The CDR3 totals 11 residues. The V end lost 4 bases, the J end lost 6 bases, and 8 bases lay between the germline ends. The CDR3 spells CASSGGREQYF. For the CDR3, the DNA is TGCGCCAGCAGCGGGGGGCGCGAGCAGTACTTC.

The V and J genes are TRBV4-1 and TRBJ2-5; TRBD1 matches 9 bases. J was trimmed by 3 bases and V by 3 bases; bases with no gene match: 2. Germline V lookup: CDR1 MGHRA, CDR2 YSYEKL. The CDR3 is 14 residues long. The CDR3 loop is CASSHRQGEETQYF. CDR3 sequence (DNA): TGCGCCAGCAGCCATAGACAGGGGGAAGAGACCCAGTACTTC.

The rearrangement uses TRBV7-6 and TRBJ2-1; 11 positions match TRBD2. The ends lost 5 bases at V and 0 bases at J; junction bases unmatched: 6. Germline V lookup: CDR1 SGHVS, CDR2 FNYEAQ. The CDR3 runs to 17 residues. The CDR3 sequence: CASSSGLAGHSYNEQFF. The CDR3, as DNA: TGTGCCAGCAGCAGTGGACTAGCGGGCCACTCCTACAATGAGCAGTTCTTC.

The chain combines TRBV7-2 with TRBJ1-2; 11 bases fit TRBD1. V shed 5 bases and J 8 bases; nucleotides not matched to a gene: 16. CDR1 is SGHTA, CDR2 FQGNSA, per germline. This CDR3 contains 17 residues. The CDR3 DNA reads TGTGCCAGCAGCGAGGGGGAGGAAGGGACAGGGGGTTTCGGCTACACCTTC. Translation: CASSEGEEGTGGFGYTF. Combining the CDR3 with reference TRBV7-2 and TRBJ1-2 gives the whole variable domain GAGVSQSPSNKVTEKGKDVELRCDPISGHTALYWYRQSLGQGLEFLIYFQGNSAPDKSGLPSDRFSAERTGGSVSTLTIQRTQQEDSAVYLCASSEGEEGTGGFGYTFGSGTRLTVV.

The chain carries TRBV6-8 and TRBJ1-1; 8 bases align to TRBD1. The V and J ends lost 4 bases and 1 base, in that order; junction bases with no gene match: 8. This CDR3 is built from 16 residues. CDR1 is MNHGY, CDR2 SAAAGT, per germline. CDR3 sequence: CASSSPRTGWNTEAFF. The CDR3 nucleotides are TGTGCCAGCAGTTCTCCTAGGACAGGGTGGAACACTGAAGCTTTCTTT.

This clonotype was observed a few times. The chain recombines TRBV7-6 with TRBJ2-7, with 8 bases matching TRBD2. Germline CDR1 SGHVS, CDR2 FNYEAQ. This CDR3 is built from 15 residues. V trimming: 1 base; J trimming: 4 bases; junction bases outside the gene matches: 6. The CDR3 bases are TGTGCCAGCAGCTTAGGAAGCGGGAGTGCTTACGAGCAGTACTTC. Protein: CASSLGSGSAYEQYF. Full variable domain (outside the CDR3, taken from reference TRBV7-6 and TRBJ2-7): GAGVSQSPRYKVTKRGQDVALRCDPISGHVSLYWYRQALGQGPEFLTYFNYEAQQDKSGLPNDRFSAERPEGSISTLTIQRTEQRDSAMYRCASSLGSGSAYEQYFGPGTRLTVT.

The gene calls are TRBV7-9 and TRBJ2-7, with a weak D call TRBD1 (5 bases). V was shortened by 7 bases and J by 0 bases, with 13 bases between the two germline ends. Looked up from germline, CDR1 is SEHNR and CDR2 is FQNEAQ (reference sequence). CDR3 length: 14 residues. CDR3 in amino acids: CASTPQGVSYEQYF. CDR3 bases: TGTGCCAGCACTCCACAAGGGGTCTCCTACGAGCAGTACTTC.

This rearrangement joins TRBV19 to TRBJ1-2, with TRBD1 identical over 8 bases. Germline V gives CDR1 LNHDA, CDR2 SQIVND (reference sequence). With 3 bases clipped from V and 3 bases from J, the junction kept 9 bases outside the gene matches. The length of the CDR3 is 16 residues. CDR3 DNA: TGTGCCAGTAGTATCCTAAGGGACAGGAACGACTATGGCTACACCTTC. Protein product: CASSILRDRNDYGYTF.

The chain links TRBV2 to TRBJ2-3; D perhaps matches TRBD1 (6 bases). V gave up 8 bases and J gave up 0 bases, with 15 bases separating them. Per germline, CDR1 SNHLY and CDR2 FYNNEI. CDR3 length: 15 amino acids. CDR3: CASLGGRSSTDTQYF. The DNA of the CDR3 is TGTGCCAGCCTTGGGGGCCGGAGTAGCACAGATACGCAGTATTTT.

The chain links TRBV5-6 to TRBJ2-3, with 7 bases fitting TRBD1. V trimming: 1 base; J trimming: 2 bases; junction bases outside the gene matches: 16. CDR1 and CDR2 from the germline V gene are SGHDT and YYEEEE. The CDR3 contains 19 residues. CDR3 sequence reads: CASSLIATGPFEYTDTQYF. The CDR3 region has the DNA TGTGCCAGCAGCTTGATCGCGACAGGGCCATTCGAGTACACAGATACGCAGTATTTT.

This chain joins TRBV15 and TRBJ2-7; D perhaps matches TRBD1 (6 bases). V was clipped by 8 bases and J by 7 bases, with 18 bases between them. Germline V gives CDR1 LNHNV, CDR2 YYDKDF (reference sequence). The CDR3 contains 13 residues. The DNA of the CDR3 is TGTGCCACCCGCCTGGACAGTGGGAAAGAGCAGTACTTC. Protein: CATRLDSGKEQYF.

This clonotype was counted only a few times. The chain uses TRBV7-3 and TRBJ2-2; D perhaps matches TRBD2 (5 bases). The ends were cut back, 5 bases at V and 4 bases at J, with 11 bases in the middle. The CDR3 consists of 14 residues. CDR1 is SGHTA, CDR2 FQGTGA, per germline. CDR3 residues: CASSPGLSTGELFF. As DNA, the CDR3 is TGTGCCAGCAGCCCCGGACTTTCCACCGGGGAGCTGTTTTTT.

The chain links TRBV12-5 to TRBJ2-5; D is undetermined. The CDR3 sequence is 13 residues long. Germline V gene sequence: CDR1 LGHNT, CDR2 FRNRAP. The V and J ends lost 1 base and 0 bases respectively, with 3 bases between them. The CDR3 region has the DNA TGTGCTAGTGGTTTGGACGACCAAGAGACCCAGTACTTC. Translation: CASGLDDQETQYF.

The rearrangement links TRBV20-1 to TRBJ2-7; TRBD2 might be the D (6 bases). Germline V gene data show CDR1 as DFQATT and CDR2 as SNEGSKA (reference sequence). V was trimmed by 3 bases and J by 5 bases, leaving 20 bases between them. CDR3 length equals 15 residues. CDR3 protein: CSASSLVRPGDEQYF. The CDR3, as DNA: TGCAGTGCTAGCTCCTTAGTAAGGCCGGGGGACGAGCAGTACTTC.

In this sample, this clonotype turned up many times. This sequence joins TRBV11-2 and TRBJ1-1, with D perhaps TRBD1 (5 bases). Germline V gene lookup returns CDR1 SGHAT and CDR2 FQNNGV. V was trimmed by 1 base and J by 4 bases, leaving 10 bases between them. The CDR3 has 14 residues. As DNA, the CDR3 is TGTGCCAGCAGCTTAGTTCGGGGGGGCACTGAAGCTTTCTTT. It encodes CASSLVRGGTEAFF.

The chain employs TRBV13 and TRBJ1-5, with D uncertain. The CDR3 loop spans 12 amino acids. CDR1 is PRHDT and CDR2 is FYEKMQ in the germline V gene (reference sequence). The V gene lost 1 base and the J gene lost 5 bases, with 3 bases spanning the gap. CDR3 sequence reads: CASSLEDQPQHF. DNA for the CDR3: TGTGCCAGCAGCTTAGAAGATCAGCCCCAGCATTTT.

The gene calls are TRBV27 and TRBJ1-3; 7 bases fit TRBD1. Trimming took 5 bases from V and 2 from J; bases not matched to a gene: 15. CDR3 size: 18 residues. Germline assignment: CDR1 MNHEY and CDR2 SMNVEV (reference sequence). This CDR3 reads CASSAGTAPFEAGNTIYF. CDR3 in DNA: TGTGCCAGCAGTGCCGGGACAGCACCTTTCGAGGCTGGAAACACCATATATTTT.

In this sample, this clonotype turned up once. The chain carries TRBV20-1 and TRBJ2-7, with unresolved D. This CDR3 comprises 14 residues. V was shortened by 5 bases and J by 1 base, with 15 bases between the two germline ends. Germline V CDR1 and CDR2: DFQATT, SNEGSKA (reference sequence). The CDR3, as DNA: TGCAGTGCTGACTTCGGACGGAATTCCTACGAGCAGTACTTC. It encodes CSADFGRNSYEQYF.

Here the CDR3 reads CASSLAKGQGSTEAFF. The CDR3 DNA reads TGTGCCAGCAGTTTAGCGAAAGGTCAGGGAAGCACTGAAGCTTTCTTT. The chain is built from TRBV12-3 or TRBV12-4 and TRBJ1-1, with D possibly TRBD1 on 5 matching bases. Trimming left V 0 bases short and J 4 bases short, with 15 bases between. The CDR3 runs 16 residues.

This chain connects TRBV11-2 to TRBJ2-7; 8 bases are shared with TRBD1. The junction had 5 bases not matched to a gene; V was cut back by 2 bases and J by 5 bases. CDR3 size: 14 residues. Germline V gene lookup returns CDR1 SGHAT and CDR2 FQNNGV. The CDR3: CASSLRSGGHEQYF. The CDR3 DNA reads as TGTGCCAGCAGCTTACGGTCAGGGGGCCACGAGCAGTACTTC.

CDR3 loop: CASVGGAEAFF. The CDR3 DNA reads TGTGCCAGCGTGGGAGGGGCTGAAGCTTTCTTT. This chain uses TRBV6-2 or TRBV6-3 with TRBJ1-1; tentatively, D is TRBD1 (5 bases). The CDR3 has 11 amino acids. CDR1 MNHEY and CDR2 SVGEGT come from the germline V gene. V was trimmed by 8 bases and J by 6 bases, leaving 10 bases between them.